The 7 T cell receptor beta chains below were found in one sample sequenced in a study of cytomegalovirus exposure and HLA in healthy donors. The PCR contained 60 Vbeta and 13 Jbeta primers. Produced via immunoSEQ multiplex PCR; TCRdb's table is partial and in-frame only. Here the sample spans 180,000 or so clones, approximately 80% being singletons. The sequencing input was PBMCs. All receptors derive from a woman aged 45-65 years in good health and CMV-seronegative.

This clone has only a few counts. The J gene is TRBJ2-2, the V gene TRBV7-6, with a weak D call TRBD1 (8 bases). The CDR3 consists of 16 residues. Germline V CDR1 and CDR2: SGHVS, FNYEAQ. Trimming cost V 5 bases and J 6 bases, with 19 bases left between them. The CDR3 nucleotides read TGTGCCAGCAGCCCCCGGAACAGGGGGGGTTCCGGGGAGCTGTTTTTT. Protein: CASSPRNRGGSGELFF.

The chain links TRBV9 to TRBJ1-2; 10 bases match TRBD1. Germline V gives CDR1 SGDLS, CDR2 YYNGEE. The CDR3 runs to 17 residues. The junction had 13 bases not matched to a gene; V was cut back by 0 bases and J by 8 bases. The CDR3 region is CASSVGPDRGLGRGYTF. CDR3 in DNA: TGTGCCAGCAGCGTAGGACCCGACAGGGGGCTGGGGAGAGGCTACACCTTC.

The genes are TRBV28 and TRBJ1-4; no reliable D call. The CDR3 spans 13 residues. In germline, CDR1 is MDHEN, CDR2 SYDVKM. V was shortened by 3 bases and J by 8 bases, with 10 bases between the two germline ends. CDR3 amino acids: CASSFGTEEKLFF. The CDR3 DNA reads TGTGCCAGCAGTTTCGGAACGGAGGAAAAACTGTTTTTT.

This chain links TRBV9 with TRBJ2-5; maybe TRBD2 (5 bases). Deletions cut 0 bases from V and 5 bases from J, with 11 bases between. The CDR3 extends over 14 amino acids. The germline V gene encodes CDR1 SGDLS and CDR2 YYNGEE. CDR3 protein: CASSVAGILETQYF. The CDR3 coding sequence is TGTGCCAGCAGCGTAGCCGGGATATTGGAGACCCAGTACTTC.

CDR3 nucleotide sequence: TGCGCCAGCAGTCCCCAGGTACGACAGGGTAGGGGTCAGCCCCAGCATTTT. Translating it yields CASSPQVRQGRGQPQHF. The chain couples TRBV23-1 to TRBJ1-5; 7 nucleotides agree with TRBD1. TRBV23-1 belongs to the ORF category, with a function that is uncertain. The trim removed 4 bases at V and 6 bases at J, leaving 15 bases unmatched. The length of the CDR3 is 17 residues.

CDR3 sequence reads: CASSFRQAGGYTF. The CDR3 DNA sequence: TGTGCCAGCAGTTTCAGACAGGCGGGCGGCTACACCTTC. The chain couples TRBV27 to TRBJ1-2; D possibly corresponds to TRBD1 (6 bases). Germline-derived CDR1 and CDR2 are MNHEY and SMNVEV (reference sequence). This CDR3 comprises 13 residues. With 3 bases removed from V and 8 bases from J, the gap between germline ends came to 13 bases.

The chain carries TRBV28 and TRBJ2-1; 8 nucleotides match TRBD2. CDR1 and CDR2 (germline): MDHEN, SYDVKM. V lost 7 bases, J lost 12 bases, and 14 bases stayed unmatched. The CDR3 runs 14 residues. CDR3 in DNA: TGTGCCAGCATGATCCCCCGGGGGGGCAAGAGGCAGTTCTTC. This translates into CASMIPRGGKRQFF.